Sequencing of this TCR beta chain was carried out in a study of cytomegalovirus exposure and HLA in healthy donors. Study-level findings and limits: Most of the CMV-associated TCR beta chains (in a later analysis) appeared to be HLA-restricted. Sequencing likely produced, as an artifact, a cluster of highly shared sequence variants.

13 Jbeta primers and 60 Vbeta primers were used for the PCR. The assay was immunoSEQ multiplex PCR, and TCRdb's table has in-frame clones only and misses some. Its table lists about 140,000 clones. Points on this clone: Its antigen is not identified.

The CDR3 is 15 amino acids. Germline trimming cut 3 bases from V and 5 bases from J; bases unmatched to any gene: 9. CDR1 and CDR2 from the germline V gene are SGHRS and YFSETQ. What was sequenced was PBMCs. The TCR originated in a man in his forties or fifties in good health and CMV-seronegative. The chain uses TRBV5-1 and TRBJ2-7; TRBD1 aligns across 9 bases. DNA of the CDR3: TGCGCCAGCAGCTATCAGAGCCGGACAGGGGACGAGCAGTACTTC. Its translation is CASSYQSRTGDEQYF.